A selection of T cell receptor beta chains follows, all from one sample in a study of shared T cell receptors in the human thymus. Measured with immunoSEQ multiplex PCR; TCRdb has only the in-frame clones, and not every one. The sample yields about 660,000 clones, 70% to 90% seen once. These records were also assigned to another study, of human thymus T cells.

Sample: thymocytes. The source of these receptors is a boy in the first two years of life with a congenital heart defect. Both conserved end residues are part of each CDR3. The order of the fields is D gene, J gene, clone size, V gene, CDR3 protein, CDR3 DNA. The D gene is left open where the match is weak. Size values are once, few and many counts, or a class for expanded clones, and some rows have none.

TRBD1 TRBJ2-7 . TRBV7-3 CASSLGGTGGSEQYF TGTGCCAGCAGCTTGGGCGGGACAGGGGGCAGCGAGCAGTACTTC
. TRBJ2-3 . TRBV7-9 CASSLDRRRGADTQYF TGTGCCAGCAGCTTAGACCGAAGGAGGGGAGCAGATACGCAGTATTTT
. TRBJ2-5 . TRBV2 CASRASLETQYF TGTGCCAGCAGGGCCTCCCTGGAGACCCAGTACTTC
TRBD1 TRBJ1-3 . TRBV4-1 CASSQRKTGPGNTIYF TGCGCCAGCAGCCAAAGGAAGACAGGGCCTGGAAACACCATATATTTT
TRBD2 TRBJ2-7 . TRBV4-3 CASSRRPGLAGGSSYEQYF TGCGCCAGCAGCCGTCGACCGGGACTAGCGGGAGGGAGCTCCTACGAGCAGTACTTC
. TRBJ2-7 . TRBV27 CASSSNDGTYEQYF TGTGCCAGCAGTTCAAACGACGGGACCTACGAGCAGTACTTC
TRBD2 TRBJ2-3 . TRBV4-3 CASSPEFLAENTDTQYF TGCGCCAGCAGCCCGGAATTTCTAGCGGAAAACACAGATACGCAGTATTTT
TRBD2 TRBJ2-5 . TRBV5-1 CASRLTSGQTQYF TGCGCCAGCAGGCTTACTAGCGGACAGACCCAGTACTTC
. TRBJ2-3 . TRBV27 CASSLERVGDTQYF TGTGCCAGCAGTTTAGAGCGGGTAGGGGATACGCAGTATTTT
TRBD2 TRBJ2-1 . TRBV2 CASRGLVKDNEQFF TGTGCCAGCAGGGGACTAGTAAAGGACAATGAGCAGTTCTTC
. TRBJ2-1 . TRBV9 CASSGPRSRVRNEQFF TGTGCCAGCAGCGGCCCCCGGAGCAGGGTCAGAAATGAGCAGTTCTTC
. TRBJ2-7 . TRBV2 CASSDGGPRRYEQYF TGTGCCAGCAGTGACGGAGGGCCCAGAAGGTACGAGCAGTACTTC
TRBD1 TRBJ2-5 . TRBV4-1 CASSQAGQPTHNGETQYF TGCGCCAGCAGCCAAGCGGGACAGCCCACACACAACGGGGAGACCCAGTACTTC
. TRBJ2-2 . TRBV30 CAWRPGDNTGELFF TGTGCCTGGAGGCCGGGGGATAACACCGGGGAGCTATTTTTT
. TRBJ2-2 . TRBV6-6 CASSMTATRGELFF TGTGCCAGCAGTATGACAGCGACAAGGGGGGAGCTGTTTTTT
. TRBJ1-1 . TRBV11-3 CASSQQGTSEAFF TGTGCCAGCAGTCAACAGGGTACTTCTGAAGCTTTCTTT
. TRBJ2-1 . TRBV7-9 CASSPDSIPTSEQFF TGTGCCAGCAGCCCCGACTCCATCCCCACAAGTGAGCAGTTCTTC
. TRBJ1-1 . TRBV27 CASSSNRVAFF TGTGCCAGCAGTTCGAACAGGGTGGCTTTCTTT
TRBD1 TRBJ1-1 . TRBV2 CASSEPRTGGLGTEAFF TGTGCCAGCAGTGAACCCCGGACAGGGGGCCTGGGCACTGAAGCTTTCTTT
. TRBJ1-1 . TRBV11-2 CASSLEGAQYTEAFF TGTGCCAGCAGCTTAGAAGGGGCCCAATACACTGAAGCTTTCTTT
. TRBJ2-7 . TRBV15 CATSRVPCGVNEQYF TGTGCCACCAGCAGAGTACCCTGCGGGGTCAACGAGCAGTACTTC
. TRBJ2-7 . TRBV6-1 CASGPRGEQYF TGTGCCAGCGGGCCCCGGGGTGAGCAGTACTTC
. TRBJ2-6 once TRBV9 CASSGAGETSGANVLTF TGTGCCAGCAGCGGGGCAGGGGAAACCTCTGGGGCCAACGTCCTGACTTTC
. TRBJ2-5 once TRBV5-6 CASSLGGPETQYF TGTGCCAGCAGCTTGGGAGGGCCGGAGACCCAGTACTTC
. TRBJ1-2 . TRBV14 CASSQLISDSLDGYTF TGTGCCAGCAGCCAACTCATATCGGACAGTCTCGATGGCTACACCTTC
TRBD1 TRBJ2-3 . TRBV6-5 CASIPGDRSETTQYF TGTGCCAGCATCCCGGGGGACAGGAGTGAGACTACGCAGTATTTT